This TCR beta chain was obtained from a study of shared clonotypes between healthy human individuals (dated by TCRdb to the early 2020s). For the study in its entirety: Three men and two women, aged 18 to 49 years, made up the cohort. Blood TCR repertoires of four to six healthy adults were deeply sequenced to estimate repertoire size and the extent of clonotype sharing between individuals. To increase sequencing depth and limit assay-specific biases, TCR repertoire library preparation and sequencing were carried out by different laboratories using diverse techniques. For each donor, CD4 naive and CD4 memory were each given three plates, CD8 naive was given two plates, and CD8 memory was given one plate. Each donor's leukapheresis produced roughly between roughly 0.85 and 9.5 billion PBMCs. What the research found in general, with its limitations: The genetic and exposure-history diversity represented was limited by the small number of donors. Estimated clonotype richness was generally larger for naive than for memory subsets. Incomplete sequencing was indicated by rarefaction of sorted-subset datasets, despite the large sequencing depth. Compared with non-shared clonotypes, clonotypes shared by all four sorted-subset donors had higher generation probabilities. Based on pairwise subsampling, the degree of clonotype sharing among donors was expected to be affected by sequencing depth. Across a handful of donors, about 5.2% of naive CD4, roughly 3.5% of naive CD8, 2% to 2.5% of memory CD4, and about 0.4% of memory CD8 clonotypes were shared. Sampling was limited to blood, and TCR repertoires in tissue likely differ from TCR repertoires in blood.

Using the deep immunoSEQ assay, multiplex PCR amplified TCR CDR3 regions from genomic DNA. Genomic DNA extracted from each cell subset was distributed evenly over all wells of several immunoSEQ 96-well plates, and each plate served as one replicate. For sorted subsets, approximately 190 ng genomic DNA, equal to approximately 30,000 T cell genomes, was loaded into each replicate PCR. The purified libraries were quantified using a Qubit 3.0 fluorometer, sized with a Bioanalyzer 2100, and then quantified again using the KAPA Library Quantification kit. Every immunoSEQ 96-well plate was sequenced on a dedicated single-read 150-cycle Illumina NextSeq 550 flow cell. Per the authors' processing: Because the immunoSEQ output held only junctional sequences and lacked quality scores, the filtering could not match the filtering applied to full-length reads. To assign V/J genes and CDR3, sequences were annotated against IMGT germline references using PyIR, a Python wrapper for IgBLAST v1.9. Any read was removed if the V/J assignment was weak (E-value above 1e-6), the CDR3 was missing, or the read contained stop codons, out-of-frame junctions, or ambiguous translated residues. V3J clonotypes were defined as sequences sharing the same inferred V gene, J gene, and CDR3 amino acid sequence. The percentage overlap between two repertoires was calculated by dividing the number of shared unique clonotypes by the size of the smaller repertoire. Richness of each repertoire was evaluated using RTK rarefaction, the Chao1 estimator, and Recon v2.1 estimates of unobserved clonotypes. For all TCRbeta clonotypes obtained by the gDNA method from four donors, generation probabilities were computed with OLGA. TCRdb mirrors the immuneACCESS table, restricted to in-frame sequences. Some clones are absent from its copies; in checked studies, under half trace to an unresolved V gene, and the reason for the others is unknown. V and J calls and clone size are as listed in that table; D and trimming were resolved from the DNA. The sample contains approximately 650,000 clones, nearly 97% of them found a single time. 0.09% to 0.13% of the sample is held by the ten biggest clonotypes.

For the CD8 naive samples, CD45RO-negative cells were positively selected for CCR7, yielding a CD45RA+CCR7+ population from which TemRA cells were excluded. Donors were healthy HIV-negative adults with no recently reported acute infections or vaccinations. All donors were Caucasian adults living in Nashville, Tennessee, USA. After blood collection by leukapheresis, PBMCs were isolated using Ficoll-Histopaque density gradient centrifugation and then cryopreserved in the vapor phase of liquid nitrogen. Analytical flow cytometry was used to check the purity and quantity of each magnetically sorted T cell population. Genomic DNA was isolated from each sorted fraction and quantified by UV absorbance on a Nanodrop 2000c. As for this clone: It has no known antigen specificity. Base quality data are lacking; no much larger clone is found one base away.

Relative to germline, V is missing 3 bases and J is missing 3 bases, with 4 bases of the junction outside any gene match. Including cysteine and phenylalanine, the CDR3 has 15 amino acids. Kept here is only the CDR3 DNA, which spans 45 bases and is read in frame from base 1. Via the germline V gene, CDR1 is ENHRY and CDR2 SYGVKD. This sequence was found in a young woman in good health. This sequence uses TRBV10-3 and TRBJ2-7, with 11 middle bases fitting TRBD1. Sequenced: naive CD8+ T cells sorted from blood. The sample's cell subset or site label is to be understood as: CD45RA+CCR7+. The nucleotides read TGTGCCATCAGTGAAAGGGACAGGGGGTTCTACGAGCAGTACTTC. This yields the protein CAISERDRGFYEQYF.